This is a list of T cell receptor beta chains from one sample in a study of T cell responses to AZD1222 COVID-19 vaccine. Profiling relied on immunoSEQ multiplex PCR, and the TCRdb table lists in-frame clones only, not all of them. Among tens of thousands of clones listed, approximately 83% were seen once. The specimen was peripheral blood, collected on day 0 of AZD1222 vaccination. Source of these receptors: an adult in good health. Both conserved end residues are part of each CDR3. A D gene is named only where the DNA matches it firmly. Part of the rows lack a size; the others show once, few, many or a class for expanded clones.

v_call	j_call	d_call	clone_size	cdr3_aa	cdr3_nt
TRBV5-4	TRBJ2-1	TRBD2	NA	CASSWGTGGEQFF	TGTGCCAGCAGCTGGGGGACGGGGGGTGAGCAGTTCTTC
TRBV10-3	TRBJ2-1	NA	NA	CAISIEGRGYNEQFF	TGTGCCATCAGTATAGAGGGGAGAGGCTACAATGAGCAGTTCTTC
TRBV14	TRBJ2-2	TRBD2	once	CASSQRRGRGTGELFF	TGTGCCAGCAGCCAACGCCGCGGGAGGGGGACCGGGGAGCTGTTTTTT
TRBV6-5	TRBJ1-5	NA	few	CASPLISNQPQHF	TGTGCCAGCCCCCTGATAAGCAATCAGCCCCAGCATTTT
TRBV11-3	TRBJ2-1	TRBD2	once	CASSLGLADYNEQFF	TGTGCCAGCAGCTTGGGACTAGCGGACTACAATGAGCAGTTCTTC
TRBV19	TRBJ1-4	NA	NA	CASSDEKLFF	TGTGCCAGTTCAGATGAAAAACTGTTTTTT
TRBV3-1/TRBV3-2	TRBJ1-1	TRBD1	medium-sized	CASSQEQGATFF	TGTGCCAGCAGCCAAGAACAGGGGGCAACTTTCTTT
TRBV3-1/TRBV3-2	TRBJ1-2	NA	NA	CASSQVGVGYTF	TGTGCCAGCAGCCAAGTCGGGGTTGGCTACACCTTC
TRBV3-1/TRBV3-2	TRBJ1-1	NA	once	CASSQEGGLEAFF	TGTGCCAGCAGCCAAGAAGGAGGATTAGAAGCTTTCTTT
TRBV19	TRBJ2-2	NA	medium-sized	CASSIARAGELFF	TGTGCCAGTAGTATTGCTAGGGCCGGGGAGCTGTTTTTT
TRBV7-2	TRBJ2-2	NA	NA	CASSLDSHGELFF	TGTGCCAGCAGCTTAGACTCGCACGGGGAGCTGTTTTTT
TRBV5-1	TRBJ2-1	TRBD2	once	CASTQTSGINEQFF	TGCGCCAGCACCCAGACTAGCGGGATCAATGAGCAGTTCTTC
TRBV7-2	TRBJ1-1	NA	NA	CASSFSPNTEAFF	TGTGCCAGCAGCTTCTCCCCAAACACTGAAGCTTTCTTT
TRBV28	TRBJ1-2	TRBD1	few	CASTPGQGAFGYTF	TGTGCCAGCACCCCGGGACAGGGGGCCTTTGGCTACACCTTC
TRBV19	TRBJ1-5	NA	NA	CASSSRAEAGNQPQHF	TGTGCCAGTAGCTCCCGAGCGGAGGCTGGCAATCAGCCCCAGCATTTT
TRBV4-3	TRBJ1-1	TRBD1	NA	CASSQLLPPKGAWNTEAFF	TGCGCCAGCAGCCAACTTCTTCCCCCCAAGGGGGCATGGAACACTGAAGCTTTCTTT
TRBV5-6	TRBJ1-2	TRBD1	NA	CASSLRTRDRRRGYTF	TGTGCCAGCAGCTTGCGCACCCGGGACAGGCGACGCGGCTACACCTTC
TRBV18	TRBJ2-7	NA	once	CASSRFEGEAYF	TGTGCCAGCTCCCGTTTTGAGGGCGAGGCGTACTTC
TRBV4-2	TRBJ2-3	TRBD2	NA	CASSQELAASTDTQYF	TGTGCCAGCAGCCAAGAACTAGCGGCTAGCACAGATACGCAGTATTTT
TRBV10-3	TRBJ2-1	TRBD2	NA	CAISSKAGGPYDEQFF	TGTGCCATCAGCTCAAAAGCGGGAGGGCCTTACGATGAGCAGTTCTTC
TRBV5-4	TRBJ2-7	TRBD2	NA	CASSLSGIVYEQYF	TGTGCCAGCAGTTTGAGCGGGATCGTCTACGAGCAGTACTTC
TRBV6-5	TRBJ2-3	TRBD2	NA	CASKRGDNEFHTQYF	TGTGCCAGCAAGCGGGGGGACAATGAGTTCCATACGCAGTATTTT
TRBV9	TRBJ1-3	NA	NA	CASSLGQGSGNTIYF	TGTGCCAGCAGCCTGGGGCAGGGGTCCGGAAACACCATATATTTT
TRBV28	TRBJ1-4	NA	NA	CASSLGGAGINEKLFF	TGTGCCAGCAGTTTAGGAGGGGCAGGTATTAATGAAAAACTGTTTTTT
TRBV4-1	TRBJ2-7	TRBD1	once	CASSPDRGVYEQYF	TGCGCCAGCAGCCCGGACAGGGGAGTCTACGAGCAGTACTTC
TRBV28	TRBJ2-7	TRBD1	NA	CASSRPGTGSYEQYF	TGTGCCAGCAGTCGTCCCGGGACAGGTTCCTACGAGCAGTACTTC
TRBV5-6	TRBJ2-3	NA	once	CASSLEGRFDTQYF	TGTGCCAGCAGCTTGGAGGGGCGCTTCGATACGCAGTATTTT
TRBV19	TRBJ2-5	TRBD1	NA	CASSGTAQETQYF	TGTGCCAGTAGCGGGACAGCTCAAGAGACCCAGTACTTC
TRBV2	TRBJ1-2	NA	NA	CASSPPTIGSYTF	TGTGCCAGCAGTCCCCCGACCATCGGTAGCTACACCTTC
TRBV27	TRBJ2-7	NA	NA	CASSLNDLGGSYEQYF	TGTGCCAGCAGTTTAAATGACCTCGGTGGCTCCTACGAGCAGTACTTC
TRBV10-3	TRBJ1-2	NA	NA	CAITRGREGTGYGYTF	TGTGCCATCACGAGGGGCAGGGAAGGAACGGGCTATGGCTACACCTTC
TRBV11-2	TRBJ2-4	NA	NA	CASSTSQGELAKNIQYF	TGTGCCAGCAGCACGAGTCAGGGTGAACTAGCCAAAAACATTCAGTACTTC
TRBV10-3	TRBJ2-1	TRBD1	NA	CAISRDSYNEQFF	TGTGCCATCTCCCGGGACAGTTACAATGAGCAGTTCTTC
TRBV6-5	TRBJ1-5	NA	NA	CASSLQGNNQPQHF	TGTGCCAGCAGTTTACAGGGAAACAATCAGCCCCAGCATTTT
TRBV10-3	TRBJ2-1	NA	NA	CAISYGVDNREQFF	TGTGCCATCAGCTACGGCGTGGACAATCGCGAGCAGTTCTTC
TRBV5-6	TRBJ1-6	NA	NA	CASRGTGGSPLHF	TGTGCCAGCAGGGGAACTGGTGGATCACCCCTCCACTTT
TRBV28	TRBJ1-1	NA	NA	CASSPTGNTEAFF	TGTGCCAGCAGTCCGACTGGGAACACTGAAGCTTTCTTT
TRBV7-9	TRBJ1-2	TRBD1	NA	CASSRGQGFHGYTF	TGTGCCAGCAGCAGGGGACAGGGATTCCATGGCTACACCTTC
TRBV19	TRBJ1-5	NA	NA	CASTLGRRDNQPQHF	TGTGCCAGTACCCTCGGGAGAAGGGACAATCAGCCCCAGCATTTT
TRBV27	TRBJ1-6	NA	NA	CASSLTRGRSPLHF	TGTGCCAGCAGTTTAACCCGGGGGCGATCACCCCTCCACTTT
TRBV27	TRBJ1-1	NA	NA	CASSLLGFYRDTEAFF	TGTGCCAGCTCTCTGCTCGGGTTTTATAGGGACACTGAAGCTTTCTTT
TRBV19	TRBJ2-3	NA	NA	CASRLGGTDTQYF	TGTGCCAGTCGCCTTGGCGGCACAGATACGCAGTATTTT